The 24 T cell receptor beta chains in this list originate from one sample, sequenced in a study of cytomegalovirus exposure and HLA in healthy donors. Produced via immunoSEQ multiplex PCR; TCRdb's table is partial and in-frame only. The sample yields around 150,000 clones, just under 85% seen once. Sequenced input: PBMCs. These receptors all stem from a man aged 30-40 years in good health and CMV-seropositive.

V is TRBV30 and J is TRBJ1-3; a weak D match, TRBD1 (5 bases). Germline lookup yields CDR1 GTSNPN and CDR2 SVGIG (reference sequence). The CDR3 is 15 residues long. V gave up 3 bases and J gave up 0 bases, with 12 bases separating them. The CDR3 DNA follows: TGTGCCTGGAGAATGACAGTCCCCTCTGGAAACACCATATATTTT. Encoded protein: CAWRMTVPSGNTIYF.

With regard to this clone: The identical CDR3 is also encoded by other nucleotide sequences in the sample. V gene TRBV5-4 combines with J gene TRBJ2-5, with 8 bases fitting TRBD2. The CDR3 is 14 amino acids. V gave up 0 bases and J gave up 4 bases; unmatched junction bases: 2. Germline-derived CDR1 and CDR2 are SGHNT and YYREEE (reference sequence). CDR3 loop: CASSLAGGGETQYF. For the CDR3, the DNA is TGTGCCAGCAGCTTGGCCGGGGGGGGAGAGACCCAGTACTTC.

DNA for the CDR3: TGTGCCAGCAGCGTAGATCCGAGGACTGAAGCTTTCTTT. Encoded protein: CASSVDPRTEAFF. The chain has TRBV9 and TRBJ1-1; D not certain. V dropped 0 bases and J dropped 5 bases, with 8 bases sitting between them. Germline V gene sequence: CDR1 SGDLS, CDR2 YYNGEE. CDR3 length: 13 residues.

This clone was seen more than once but under ten times. This sequence joins TRBV4-2 and TRBJ2-3, with 8 positions matching TRBD2. Germline CDR1 is LGHNA and CDR2 is YNFKEQ. The CDR3 sequence is 14 residues long. V was clipped by 0 bases and J by 6 bases; unmatched bases: 2. In DNA, the CDR3 is TGTGCCAGCAGCCAAGATCCTAGCGGGGATACGCAGTATTTT. This gives the protein CASSQDPSGDTQYF.

The genes are TRBV7-3 and TRBJ2-3; 9 nucleotides match TRBD1. Germline loops: CDR1 SGHTA, CDR2 FQGTGA. V was pared by 6 bases and J by 5 bases, with 3 bases of the junction left unmatched. The CDR3 has 13 residues. CDR3 region: CASSSTGGDTQYF. DNA for the CDR3: TGTGCCAGCAGTTCGACAGGGGGAGATACGCAGTATTTT.

This chain links TRBV7-2 with TRBJ2-7, with TRBD1 matching 8 bases. The CDR3 contains 15 residues. Germline V gene lookup returns CDR1 SGHTA and CDR2 FQGNSA. V dropped 0 bases and J dropped 7; count of bases not matched to a gene: 8. CDR3 coding DNA: TGTGCCAGCAGCTTAGCACAAGGACAGGGTGTAGAGCAGTACTTC. Its translation is CASSLAQGQGVEQYF.

CDR3 DNA: TGTGCCAGCAGCTTAAAGCACGAGCAGTACTTC. Translation: CASSLKHEQYF. This rearrangement joins TRBV11-2 to TRBJ2-7; D not certain. Germline loops: CDR1 SGHAT, CDR2 FQNNGV. V lost 2 bases, J lost 5 bases, and 4 bases lay in between. CDR3 length equals 11 residues.

The chain has TRBV19 and TRBJ2-7, with TRBD1 as a possible D gene (5 bases). CDR3 length: 16 residues. Germline CDR1 LNHDA, CDR2 SQIVND (reference sequence). V was cut by 6 bases and J by 5 bases, with 23 bases left in between. CDR3 in amino acids: CASSTRTTAGFDEQYF. In nucleotides, the CDR3 is TGTGCCAGTAGCACCCGCACCACGGCAGGGTTCGACGAGCAGTACTTC.

This clone was recorded once. The rearrangement joins TRBV2 to TRBJ2-3; 10 positions match TRBD2. The length of the CDR3 is 16 residues. CDR1 SNHLY and CDR2 FYNNEI come from the germline V gene. V dropped 8 bases and J dropped 4; count of bases not matched to a gene: 12. The CDR3, as DNA: TGTGCCAGCGAGGAGAGCGGGGGGGGGCTCTCAGATACGCAGTATTTT. Residues: CASEESGGGLSDTQYF.

The chain combines TRBV27 with TRBJ2-7; 13 bases match TRBD2. The CDR3 consists of 16 residues. Germline lookup yields CDR1 MNHEY and CDR2 SMNVEV (reference sequence). Unmatched junction bases numbered 9, after V lost 7 bases and J lost 3 bases. The CDR3 DNA reads TGTGCCAGCAAAGTACCGGGACTAGCGGGGTTCTACGAGCAGTACTTC. This gives the protein CASKVPGLAGFYEQYF.

The J gene is TRBJ2-2, the V gene TRBV5-1; 9 bases match TRBD1. From germline, CDR1 is SGHRS and CDR2 YFSETQ. After removal of 7 bases from V and 5 bases from J, the junction contained 15 bases not matched to a gene. The CDR3 covers 17 residues. The CDR3 DNA reads TGCGCCAGCGAGGGGGCCGCTAGGACAGGGGATACCGGGGAGCTGTTTTTT. Protein: CASEGAARTGDTGELFF.

This chain uses TRBV27 with TRBJ1-2; the D is unclear. Trimming stripped 5 bases from V and 4 bases from J, with 14 bases between. Germline values: CDR1 MNHEY, CDR2 SMNVEV (reference sequence). The CDR3 loop spans 14 amino acids. The CDR3 bases are TGTGCCAGCAGTCCTGGGTCCGCGGGCTATGGCTACACCTTC. It codes for CASSPGSAGYGYTF.

This chain connects TRBV5-6 to TRBJ2-7, with unresolved D. With 0 bases removed from V and 0 bases from J, the gap between germline ends came to 7 bases. This CDR3 spans 14 amino acids. The V gene's germline CDR1 is SGHDT and CDR2 YYEEEE. CDR3 protein: CASSLAVPSYEQYF. CDR3 DNA: TGTGCCAGCAGCTTGGCGGTTCCCTCCTACGAGCAGTACTTC.

The CDR3: CASSSYFGLAGEQYF. The CDR3 DNA reads TGTGCCAGCAGTTCTTACTTCGGACTAGCAGGCGAGCAGTACTTC. This chain connects TRBV6-5 to TRBJ2-7; TRBD2 matches at 8 bases. Trimming cost V 4 bases and J 6 bases; bases outside gene matches: 11. Germline values: CDR1 MNHEY, CDR2 SVGAGI. This CDR3 is built from 15 residues.

In this sample, this clone turned up once. The chain carries TRBV5-1 and TRBJ2-5; 9 nucleotides align to TRBD2. V lost 0 bases and J lost 10; bases outside the gene matches: 10. This CDR3 contains 15 residues. In germline, CDR1 is SGHRS, CDR2 YFSETQ. CDR3 sequence reads: CASSLGRERGAGQYF. Written as DNA, the CDR3 is TGCGCCAGCAGCTTGGGACGTGAGCGGGGGGCGGGCCAGTACTTC. The entire variable domain, with the rest obtained from reference TRBV5-1 and TRBJ2-5, is as follows: KAGVTQTPRYLIKTRGQQVTLSCSPISGHRSVSWYQQTPGQGLQFLFEYFSETQRNKGNFPGRFSGRQFSNSRSEMNVSTLELGDSALYLCASSLGRERGAGQYFGPGTRLLVL.

This sequence joins TRBV5-6 and TRBJ1-2, with 7 nucleotides matching TRBD1. The germline CDR1 and CDR2 sequences are SGHDT and YYEEEE. The CDR3 covers 15 residues. The V gene end was trimmed by 1 base and the J gene end by 8 bases; junction bases not matched to a gene: 11. This chain's CDR3 is CASSLFLDRAGGYTF. CDR3 sequence (DNA): TGTGCCAGCAGCTTGTTCTTAGACAGGGCGGGCGGCTACACCTTC.

This sequence joins TRBV5-3 and TRBJ2-4; 9 nucleotides line up with TRBD1. TRBV5-3 falls under the ORF class, with uncertain function. After removal of 3 bases from V and 8 bases from J, the junction contained 6 bases not matched to a gene. This CDR3 is 14 amino acids long. In DNA, the CDR3 is TGTGCCAGAAGCTGGGGACAGGGCGGAGACATTCAGTACTTC. Translating gives CARSWGQGGDIQYF.

This clone was detected once. The chain uses TRBV10-3 and TRBJ1-5; D unclear. The V gene lost 6 bases and the J gene lost 3 bases, with 9 bases spanning the gap. Germline V gene sequence: CDR1 ENHRY, CDR2 SYGVKD. CDR3 size: 13 residues. CDR3 DNA sequence: TGTGCCATCAGGGGAGAGGCCAATCAGCCCCAGCATTTT. Protein: CAIRGEANQPQHF.

The V call is TRBV2, the J call TRBJ2-5; 10 bases match TRBD2. With 7 bases clipped from V and 4 bases from J, the junction kept 6 bases outside the gene matches. Germline V gene lookup returns CDR1 SNHLY and CDR2 FYNNEI. This CDR3 is 14 amino acids long. CDR3 in amino acids: CASNLSGGGETQYF. DNA of the CDR3: TGTGCCAGCAACCTCAGCGGGGGGGGAGAGACCCAGTACTTC.

The chain couples TRBV15 to TRBJ2-1; D gene unclear. Germline V gene data show CDR1 as LNHNV and CDR2 as YYDKDF (reference sequence). V was pared by 4 bases and J by 6 bases, with 10 bases between. The CDR3 is 13 residues long. The CDR3 region is CATSINTGNEQFF. The CDR3 region has the DNA TGTGCCACCAGCATCAACACGGGCAATGAGCAGTTCTTC.

This chain uses TRBV2 with TRBJ1-2, with TRBD1 matching 7 bases. Per the germline V gene, CDR1 is SNHLY and CDR2 is FYNNEI. The CDR3 is 15 residues long. Trimming at V came to 3 bases and at J to 4 bases, leaving 8 bases not matched to a gene. The CDR3 nucleotides are TGTGCCAGCAGTGACGACAGGGTCGAGAGCTATGGCTACACCTTC. Encoded protein: CASSDDRVESYGYTF. The complete variable domain, with remaining parts taken from reference TRBV2 and TRBJ1-2, reads EPEVTQTPSHQVTQMGQEVILRCVPISNHLYFYWYRQILGQKVEFLVSFYNNEISEKSEIFDDQFSVERPDGSNFTLKIRSTKLEDSAMYFCASSDDRVESYGYTFGSGTRLTVV.

This clone has a single count. The chain carries TRBV27 and TRBJ2-7, with 10 bases that match TRBD1. The trim removed 6 bases at V and 1 base at J, leaving 12 bases unmatched. The CDR3 has 17 amino acids. Germline assignment: CDR1 MNHEY and CDR2 SMNVEV (reference sequence). The CDR3 DNA is TGTGCCAGCAGCTCACAGGGGGGACAGGGGATTTCCTACGAGCAGTACTTC. Protein product: CASSSQGGQGISYEQYF.

This chain links TRBV11-2 with TRBJ1-4, with unresolved D. CDR3 size: 12 residues. Germline CDR1 reads SGHAT; CDR2 reads FQNNGV. V lost 3 bases, J lost 7 bases, and 6 bases lay in between. DNA of the CDR3: TGTGCCAGCAGCTTCCACGGTGAAAAACTGTTTTTT. This encodes CASSFHGEKLFF.

The chain has TRBV6-6 and TRBJ2-5, with 9 bases fitting TRBD1. The CDR3 is 16 residues long. J lost 4 bases, V lost 5 bases, and 11 bases had no gene match. Germline assignment: CDR1 MNHNY and CDR2 SVGAGI (reference sequence). CDR3 coding DNA: TGTGCCAGCAGTGGCCCCGGGACAGGGTCAGCAGAGACCCAGTACTTC. It codes for CASSGPGTGSAETQYF.